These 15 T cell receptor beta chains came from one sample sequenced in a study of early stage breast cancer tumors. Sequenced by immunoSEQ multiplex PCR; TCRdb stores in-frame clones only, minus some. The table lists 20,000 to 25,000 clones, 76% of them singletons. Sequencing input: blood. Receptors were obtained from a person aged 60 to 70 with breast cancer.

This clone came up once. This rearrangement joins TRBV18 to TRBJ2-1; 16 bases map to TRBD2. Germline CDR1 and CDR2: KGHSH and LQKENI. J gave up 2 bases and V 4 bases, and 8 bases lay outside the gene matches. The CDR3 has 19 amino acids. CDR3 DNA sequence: TGTGCCAGCTCACGGACCGGGACTAGCGGGAGGGTAACCTACAATGAGCAGTTCTTC. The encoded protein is CASSRTGTSGRVTYNEQFF.

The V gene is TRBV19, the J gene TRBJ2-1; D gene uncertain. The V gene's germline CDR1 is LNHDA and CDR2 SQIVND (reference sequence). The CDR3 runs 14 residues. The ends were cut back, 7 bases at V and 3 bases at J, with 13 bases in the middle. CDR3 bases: TGTGCCAGTAATCCCCTAGTCGGCTACAATGAGCAGTTCTTC. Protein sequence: CASNPLVGYNEQFF.

Written as DNA, the CDR3 is TGTGCCAGCCGTAAGGACGGAGCTGAAGCTTTCTTT. Its translation is CASRKDGAEAFF. The V and J genes are TRBV2 and TRBJ1-1; D gene ambiguous. The germline V gene has CDR1 SNHLY and CDR2 FYNNEI. CDR3 length: 12 amino acids. V lost 8 bases to trimming and J lost 6 bases, with 13 bases between them.

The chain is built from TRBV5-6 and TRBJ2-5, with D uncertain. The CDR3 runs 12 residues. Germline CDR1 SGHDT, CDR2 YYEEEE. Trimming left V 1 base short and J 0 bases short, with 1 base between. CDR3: CASSLYQETQYF. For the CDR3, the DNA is TGTGCCAGCAGCTTGTACCAAGAGACCCAGTACTTC.

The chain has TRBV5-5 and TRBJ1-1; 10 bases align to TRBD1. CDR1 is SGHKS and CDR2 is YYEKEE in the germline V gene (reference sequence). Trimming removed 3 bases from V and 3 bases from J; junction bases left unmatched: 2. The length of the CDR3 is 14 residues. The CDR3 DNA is TGTGCCAGCAGCTGGACAGGGGGTGACACTGAAGCTTTCTTT. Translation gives CASSWTGGDTEAFF.

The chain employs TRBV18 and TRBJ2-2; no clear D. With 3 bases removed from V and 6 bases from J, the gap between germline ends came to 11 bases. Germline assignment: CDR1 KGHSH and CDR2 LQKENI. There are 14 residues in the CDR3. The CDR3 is CASSPSTASGELFF. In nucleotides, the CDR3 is TGTGCCAGCTCACCTAGTACAGCCTCCGGGGAGCTGTTTTTT.

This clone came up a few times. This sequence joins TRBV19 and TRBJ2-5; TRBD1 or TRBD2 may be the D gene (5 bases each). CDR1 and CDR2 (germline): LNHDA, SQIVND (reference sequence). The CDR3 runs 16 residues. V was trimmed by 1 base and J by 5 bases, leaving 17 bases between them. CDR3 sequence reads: CASSIVGRGPRETQYF. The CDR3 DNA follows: TGTGCCAGTAGTATAGTAGGCCGGGGCCCAAGGGAGACCCAGTACTTC.

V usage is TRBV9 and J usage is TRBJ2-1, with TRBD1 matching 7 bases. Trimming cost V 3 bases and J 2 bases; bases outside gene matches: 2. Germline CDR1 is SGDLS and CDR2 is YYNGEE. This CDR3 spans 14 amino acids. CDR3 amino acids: CASSAGTAYNEQFF. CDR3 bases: TGTGCCAGCAGCGCCGGGACAGCCTACAATGAGCAGTTCTTC.

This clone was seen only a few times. CDR3 in DNA: TGTGCCAGCAGCCAGACCATGTCCTATGGCTACACCTTC. Its protein product is CASSQTMSYGYTF. The chain has TRBV5-4 and TRBJ1-2; D gene ambiguous. The CDR3 totals 13 residues. V lost 4 bases to trimming and J lost 4 bases, with 11 bases between them. Germline CDR1 reads SGHNT; CDR2 reads YYREEE (reference sequence).

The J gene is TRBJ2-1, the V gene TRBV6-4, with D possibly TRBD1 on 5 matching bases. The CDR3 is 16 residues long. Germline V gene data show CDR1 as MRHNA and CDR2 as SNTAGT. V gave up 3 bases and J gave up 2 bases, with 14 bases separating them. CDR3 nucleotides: TGTGCCAGCAGTGATCGCAGAACAGGAGCCTACAATGAGCAGTTCTTC. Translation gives CASSDRRTGAYNEQFF.

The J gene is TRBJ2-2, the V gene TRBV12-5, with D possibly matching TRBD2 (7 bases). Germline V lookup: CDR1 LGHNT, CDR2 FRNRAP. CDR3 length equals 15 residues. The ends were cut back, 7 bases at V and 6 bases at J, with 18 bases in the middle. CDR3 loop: CASVWGGDSSGELFF. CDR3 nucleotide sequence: TGTGCTAGTGTTTGGGGGGGCGATAGCTCCGGGGAGCTGTTTTTT. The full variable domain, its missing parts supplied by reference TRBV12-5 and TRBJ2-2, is DARVTQTPRHKVTEMGQEVTMRCQPILGHNTVFWYRQTMMQGLELLAYFRNRAPLDDSGMPKDRFSAEMPDATLATLKIQPSEPRDSAVYFCASVWGGDSSGELFFGEGSRLTVL.

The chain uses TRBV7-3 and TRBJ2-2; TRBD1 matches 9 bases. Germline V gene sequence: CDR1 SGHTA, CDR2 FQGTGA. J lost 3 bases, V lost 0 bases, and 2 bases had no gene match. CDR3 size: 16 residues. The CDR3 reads CASSLTGTGYTGELFF. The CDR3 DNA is TGTGCCAGCAGCTTAACGGGGACAGGGTACACCGGGGAGCTGTTTTTT.

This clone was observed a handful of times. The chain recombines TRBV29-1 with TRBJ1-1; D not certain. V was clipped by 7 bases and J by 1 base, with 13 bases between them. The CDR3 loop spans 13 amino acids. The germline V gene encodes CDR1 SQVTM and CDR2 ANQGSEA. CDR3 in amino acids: CSANRATNTEAFF. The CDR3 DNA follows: TGCAGCGCCAATCGTGCGACGAACACTGAAGCTTTCTTT.

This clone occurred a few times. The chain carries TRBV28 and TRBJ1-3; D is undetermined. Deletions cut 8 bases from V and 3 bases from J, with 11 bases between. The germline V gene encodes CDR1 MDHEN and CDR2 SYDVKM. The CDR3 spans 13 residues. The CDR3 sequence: CASLWSGGNTIYF. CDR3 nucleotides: TGTGCCAGCCTGTGGAGTGGTGGAAACACCATATATTTT.

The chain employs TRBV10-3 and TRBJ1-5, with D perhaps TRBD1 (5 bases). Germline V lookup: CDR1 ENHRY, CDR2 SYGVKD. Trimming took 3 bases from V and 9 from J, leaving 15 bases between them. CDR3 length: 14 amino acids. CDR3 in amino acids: CAISEIWGVWPQHF. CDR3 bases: TGTGCCATCAGTGAAATATGGGGGGTTTGGCCCCAGCATTTT.